This T cell receptor beta chain was recorded in a study of CD8 T cells in ankylosing spondylitis. Points from the study as a whole: Reportedly, significant enrichment of disease-linked clones occurred in matched ankylosing spondylitis synovial fluid. It appeared that ankylosing spondylitis blood was characterized by a TCR beta motif of several highly homologous variants. The authors found the disease-linked clones to be CD8+ and relatively rare in peripheral blood.

This clonotype was observed at least ten times. Its antigen is unidentified. This CDR3 contains 15 residues. Germline-derived CDR1 and CDR2 are SGHRS and YFSETQ. Trimming shortened V by 1 base and J by 5 bases, and 13 bases separated the two germline ends. Quantitative 5'-RACE was performed with molecular barcodes, and it yielded the TCR beta libraries. TCRdb recomputed calls from the 5' RACE reads with MiXCR, one row per CDR3 protein. The sample records 130,000 or so distinct CDR3 sequences, 17% being singletons. The receptor comes from a male donor with ankylosing spondylitis. The chain couples TRBV5-1 to TRBJ1-5; D is unresolved. The specimen was blood, either unsorted or a sorted T cell fraction (not recorded which). CDR3 protein: CASSLRGNWDQPQHF. CDR3 DNA: TGCGCCAGCAGCTTGCGGGGAAATTGGGATCAGCCCCAGCATTTT. The variable domain in full, with the rest retrieved from reference TRBV5-1 and TRBJ1-5, is KAGVTQTPRYLIKTRGQQVTLSCSPISGHRSVSWYQQTPGQGLQFLFEYFSETQRNKGNFPGRFSGRQFSNSRSEMNVSTLELGDSALYLCASSLRGNWDQPQHFGDGTRLSIL.